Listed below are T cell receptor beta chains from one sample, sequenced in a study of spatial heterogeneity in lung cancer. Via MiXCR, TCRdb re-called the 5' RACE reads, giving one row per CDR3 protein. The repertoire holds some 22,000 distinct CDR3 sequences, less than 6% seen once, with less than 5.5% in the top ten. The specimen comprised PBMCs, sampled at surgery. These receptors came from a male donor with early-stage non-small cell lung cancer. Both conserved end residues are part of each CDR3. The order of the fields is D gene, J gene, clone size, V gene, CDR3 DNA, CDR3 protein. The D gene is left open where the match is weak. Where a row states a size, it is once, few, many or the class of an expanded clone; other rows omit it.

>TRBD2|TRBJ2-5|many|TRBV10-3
TGTGCCTCCCGGGGGAGGGAAGAGACCCAGTACTTC
CASRGREETQYF
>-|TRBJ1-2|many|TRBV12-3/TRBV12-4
TGTGCCAGCAGTTTGGGTCAGCGGGGCTACACCTTC
CASSLGQRGYTF
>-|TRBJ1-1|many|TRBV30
TGTGCCTGGAGTTCAGGGAACACTGAAGCTTTCTTT
CAWSSGNTEAFF
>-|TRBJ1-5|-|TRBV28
TGTGCCAGCAGTTTCTTGGACAGACTTCTAATTCAGCCCCAGCATTTT
CASSFLDRLLIQPQHF
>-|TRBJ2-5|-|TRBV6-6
TGTGCCAGCAGTCCCCCCGGCAGGGTCGAGACCCAGTACTTC
CASSPPGRVETQYF
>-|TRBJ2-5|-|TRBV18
TGTGCCAGCTCACGGGACTCCGAGACCCAGTACTTC
CASSRDSETQYF
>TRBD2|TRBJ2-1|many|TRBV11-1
TGTGCCAGCAGGCGGACTAGCGGGATCCATGAGCAGTTCTTC
CASRRTSGIHEQFF
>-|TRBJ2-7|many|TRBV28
TGTGCCAGCCTTTCCGCTTACGAGCAGTACTTC
CASLSAYEQYF
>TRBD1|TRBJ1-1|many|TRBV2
TGTGCCAGCAGTGTCACAGGGGGCGCGGACACTGAAGCTTTCTTT
CASSVTGGADTEAFF
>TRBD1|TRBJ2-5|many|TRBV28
TGTGCCAGCAGTTACAACAGGGGGCAGGCGGAGACCCAGTACTTC
CASSYNRGQAETQYF
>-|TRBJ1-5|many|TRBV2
TGTGCCAGCAGTGAGGGGTCAAGCCCCCATCAGCCCCAGCATTTT
CASSEGSSPHQPQHF
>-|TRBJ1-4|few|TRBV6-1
TGTGCCAGCATGGGTTACACCCAACTGTTTTTT
CASMGYTQLFF
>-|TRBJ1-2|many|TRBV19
TGTGCCAGTAACCGGCCCGGGGAGAGGAATGGCTACACCTTC
CASNRPGERNGYTF
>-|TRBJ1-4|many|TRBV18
TGTGCCAGCTCACCGCGGGGCGGAGCAACTAATGAAAAACTGTTTTTT
CASSPRGGATNEKLFF
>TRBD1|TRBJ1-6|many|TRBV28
TGTGCCAGCAGTTCCCCGACAGGGGGGAATTCACCCCTCCACTTT
CASSSPTGGNSPLHF
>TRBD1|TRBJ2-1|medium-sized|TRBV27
TGTGCCAGCAGTAGACAGGGGGCCAGGAGCAATGAGCAGTTCTTC
CASSRQGARSNEQFF
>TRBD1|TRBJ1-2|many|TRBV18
TGTGCCAGCTCACGAGTGGCGGCACAGGGGCTTTCTAACTATGGCTACACCTTC
CASSRVAAQGLSNYGYTF
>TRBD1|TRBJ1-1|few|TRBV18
TGTGCCAGCTCACCGGGACAGGGGGCGAACACTGAAGCTTTCTTT
CASSPGQGANTEAFF
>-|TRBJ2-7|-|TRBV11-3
TGTGCCAGCAGCTTAGTATCGTTTTCCGAGCAGTACTTC
CASSLVSFSEQYF
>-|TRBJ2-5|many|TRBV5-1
TGCGCCAGCAGCTTTTCAGGGCAAGAGACCCAGTACTTC
CASSFSGQETQYF
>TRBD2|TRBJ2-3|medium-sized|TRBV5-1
TGCGCCAGCAGCTCGACTAGCGGGGTGCCCTTGGCGCAGTATTTT
CASSSTSGVPLAQYF
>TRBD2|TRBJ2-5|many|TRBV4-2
TGTGCCAGCAGCCAAGAAACTAGCGGGGAGGTGACCCAGTACTTC
CASSQETSGEVTQYF
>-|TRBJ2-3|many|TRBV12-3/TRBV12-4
TGTGCCATCAGCCTAGCGAAGATCCCTGATACGCAGTATTTT
CAISLAKIPDTQYF
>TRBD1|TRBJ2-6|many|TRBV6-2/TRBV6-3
TGTGCCAGCCGCGAGGGACAGGGGTTCCACTCTGGGGCCAACGTCCTGACTTTC
CASREGQGFHSGANVLTF
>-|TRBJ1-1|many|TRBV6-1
TGTGCCAGCAGTGAACTCGACACTGAAGCTTTCTTT
CASSELDTEAFF
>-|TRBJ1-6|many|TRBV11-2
TGTGCCAGCAGCTTTTCAGGACAAGTTTTTTCACCCCTCCACTTT
CASSFSGQVFSPLHF
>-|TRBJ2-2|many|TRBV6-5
TGTGCCAGCAGTTACTGGGGGTCGGTAACCGGGGAGCTGTTTTTT
CASSYWGSVTGELFF
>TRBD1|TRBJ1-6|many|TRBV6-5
TGTGCCAGCAGTTACACCGGGACAGGGCAGGGCTCACCCCTCCACTTT
CASSYTGTGQGSPLHF